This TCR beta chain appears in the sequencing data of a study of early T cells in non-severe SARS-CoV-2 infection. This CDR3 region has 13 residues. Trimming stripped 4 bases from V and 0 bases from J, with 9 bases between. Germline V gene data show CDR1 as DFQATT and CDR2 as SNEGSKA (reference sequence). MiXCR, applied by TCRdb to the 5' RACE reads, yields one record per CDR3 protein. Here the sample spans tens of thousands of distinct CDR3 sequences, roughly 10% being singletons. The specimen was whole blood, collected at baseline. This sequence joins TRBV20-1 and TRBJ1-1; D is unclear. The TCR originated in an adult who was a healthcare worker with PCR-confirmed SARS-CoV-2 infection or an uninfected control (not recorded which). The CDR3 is CSAILGMNTEAFF. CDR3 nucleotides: TGCAGTGCTATCCTGGGAATGAACACTGAAGCTTTCTTT.